The rows below give T cell receptor beta chains drawn from one sample of a study of T cell repertoires in cytomegalovirus infection. TCRdb passed the reads through MiXCR, listing each CDR3 protein once. Of 630,000 or so distinct CDR3 sequences listed, approximately 25% are singletons. Sample: CD8+ T cells from PBMCs. Every receptor here comes from a human donor in good health (CMV status not recorded). Some clones in this sample may be carry-over from other donors' samples. Each CDR3 is given with its conserved first and last residue. The D gene is left open where the match is weak. Clone size is not always given. Where it is, it says once, few, many or a class for expanded clones.

CDR3 DNA,CDR3 protein,V gene,CDR3 length,J gene,D gene,clone size
TGCAGCGTTTGGGACACTGAAGCTTTCTTT,CSVWDTEAFF,TRBV29-1,10,TRBJ1-1,NA,NA
TGTGCCAGCACCCAGTGGCGGGCCGGGAATGAGCAGTTCTTC,CASTQWRAGNEQFF,TRBV14,14,TRBJ2-1,NA,few
TGTGCCAGCAGTTCCTTAGCGGGGGGGCTTGAGCAGTTCTTC,CASSSLAGGLEQFF,TRBV27,14,TRBJ2-1,TRBD2,NA
TGTGCCAGCAGCCCACGGGAGACTCCAACTAATGAAAAACTGTTTTTT,CASSPRETPTNEKLFF,TRBV4-2,16,TRBJ1-4,NA,few
TGTGCCAGCAGTGTCGACAGGTGGGACACTGAAGCTTTCTTT,CASSVDRWDTEAFF,TRBV28,14,TRBJ1-1,NA,NA
TGTGCCAGCAGCCGGGCGGGCGAGACCCAGTACTTC,CASSRAGETQYF,TRBV7-9,12,TRBJ2-5,NA,NA
TGTGCCAGCAGCACAACAGGGTTCTCACCCCTCCACTTT,CASSTTGFSPLHF,TRBV7-6,13,TRBJ1-6,NA,NA
TGTGCCAGCAGCTTAACGGACAGGGCCTACGAGCAGTACTTC,CASSLTDRAYEQYF,TRBV7-9,14,TRBJ2-7,TRBD1,NA
TGTGCCAGCAGTTACTCGAGGCTGGGAAGTACCTACAATGAGCAGTTCTTC,CASSYSRLGSTYNEQFF,TRBV6-2/TRBV6-3,17,TRBJ2-1,NA,NA
TGTGCCAGCAGCTCAGAAGCCCGTAACTATGGCTACACCTTC,CASSSEARNYGYTF,TRBV7-6,14,TRBJ1-2,NA,few
TGTGCCAGCACCTCTCGGGGGAGCACAGATACGCAGTATTTT,CASTSRGSTDTQYF,TRBV7-6,14,TRBJ2-3,NA,many
TGTGCCAGCAGTCCCGGGACAGGGATAACCGGGGAGCTGTTTTTT,CASSPGTGITGELFF,TRBV12-3/TRBV12-4,15,TRBJ2-2,TRBD1,few
TGCAGTGCTACTTGGACAGGGGGCCTTCTCAATGAGCAGTTCTTC,CSATWTGGLLNEQFF,TRBV20-1,15,TRBJ2-1,TRBD1,NA
TGTGCCATCAGCGAGTCGAGAGATGAGCAGTTCTTC,CAISESRDEQFF,TRBV10-3,12,TRBJ2-1,NA,NA
TGTGCCAGTAGTATAGACATAGGGTCAGATGGCTACACCTTC,CASSIDIGSDGYTF,TRBV19,14,TRBJ1-2,NA,NA
TGCGCGGTGGGGCAATCGAACTCCTACGAGCAGTACTTC,CAVGQSNSYEQYF,TRBV29-1,13,TRBJ2-7,NA,NA
TGTGCCAGCACCCCACCGGGGGATCGGAGAACAGATACGCAGTATTTT,CASTPPGDRRTDTQYF,TRBV7-6,16,TRBJ2-3,NA,NA
TGTGCCAGCAGCCTCCCCGCCGGGACACTAGCCCAAGAGACCCAGTACTTC,CASSLPAGTLAQETQYF,TRBV7-9,17,TRBJ2-5,NA,NA
TGTGCCAGCAGCGTGCAGGGGGCAGGCAATCAGCCCCAGCATTTT,CASSVQGAGNQPQHF,TRBV5-6,15,TRBJ1-5,TRBD1,once
TGTGCCAGCAGCCCGGGGGGCTATGGCTACACCTTC,CASSPGGYGYTF,TRBV27,12,TRBJ1-2,NA,many
TGTGCCAGCAGCTTGGAGGGGGGCGGATACAATCAGCCCCAGCATTTT,CASSLEGGGYNQPQHF,TRBV5-6,16,TRBJ1-5,NA,NA
TGTGCCAGCAGTCAGGACAGGGGGAATGGTGGCTACACCTTC,CASSQDRGNGGYTF,TRBV6-1,14,TRBJ1-2,TRBD1,NA
TGTGCCAGCAGCCAAGAGTCTGAAGCTTTCTTT,CASSQESEAFF,TRBV14,11,TRBJ1-1,NA,NA
TGTGCCAGCGGGTGGCTACCGTTGGGTAACACTGAAGCTTTCTTT,CASGWLPLGNTEAFF,TRBV27,15,TRBJ1-1,NA,NA
TGCGCCAGCAGCCAAGAAACAGGGTTGGTCACTGAAGCTTTCTTT,CASSQETGLVTEAFF,TRBV4-1,15,TRBJ1-1,NA,NA
TGTGCCACTCCGGTCGGCCCGGGGCGTGAGACCCAGTACTTC,CATPVGPGRETQYF,TRBV2,14,TRBJ2-5,NA,few
TGTGCCAGCAGCTTAGAAGGCTACCCAAGTGATGAGCAGTTCTTC,CASSLEGYPSDEQFF,TRBV7-6,15,TRBJ2-1,NA,many
TGCAGTGCTAGTTTACAGGGAAGGGAATCGCCTTTCTTT,CSASLQGRESPFF,TRBV20-1,13,TRBJ1-1,NA,NA
TGTGCCAGCAGCCAATATTCTTACGGCAGTTTGAACACTGAAGCTTTCTTT,CASSQYSYGSLNTEAFF,TRBV14,17,TRBJ1-1,NA,few
TGTGCCAGCAGTTACCCTCCCACAGGGAGTACATACAATGAGCAGTTCTTC,CASSYPPTGSTYNEQFF,TRBV6-5,17,TRBJ2-1,NA,few
TGTGCCAGCAGCTTAGTACGACTGATGAACACCGGGGAGCTGTTTTTT,CASSLVRLMNTGELFF,TRBV7-6,16,TRBJ2-2,NA,NA
TGTGCCAGCAGCTTAACCGGGGGGAACAATGAGCAGTTCTTC,CASSLTGGNNEQFF,TRBV7-6,14,TRBJ2-1,TRBD2,many
TGTGCCAGCAGCCACTTACCCGGACGAGAGCGGAGTCAAGAGACCCAGTACTTC,CASSHLPGRERSQETQYF,TRBV5-6,18,TRBJ2-5,NA,few
TGCGCCAGCAGCCAAGATTACCTCGGCTCTGGAAACACCATATATTTT,CASSQDYLGSGNTIYF,TRBV4-3,16,TRBJ1-3,NA,few
TGTGCCAGCAGCTTCCCGACTAGCGGGGAACCCACAGATACGCAGTATTTT,CASSFPTSGEPTDTQYF,TRBV7-9,17,TRBJ2-3,TRBD2,few
TGTGCCACCGGGTTGGGCACAGATACGCAGTATTTT,CATGLGTDTQYF,TRBV15,12,TRBJ2-3,NA,NA
TGTGCCAGCAGCCTCGGGACAGGGGCGAACTATGGCTACACCTTC,CASSLGTGANYGYTF,TRBV28,15,TRBJ1-2,TRBD1,many
TGTGCCAGCCTAGGATCCCCCTCCTACAATGAGCAGTTCTTC,CASLGSPSYNEQFF,TRBV27,14,TRBJ2-1,NA,NA
TGTGCCAGCAGCTTTGCACGGAAAGGGGGTGGCGAAAAACTGTTTTTT,CASSFARKGGGEKLFF,TRBV7-9,16,TRBJ1-4,NA,many
TGTGCCAGCAGCTTGGTTCGGGACGGCCCCTTCGGGCAGTACTTC,CASSLVRDGPFGQYF,TRBV5-5,15,TRBJ2-7,NA,NA